The present TCR beta chain was sequenced within a study of T cells after posttransplantation cyclophosphamide (dated by TCRdb to the mid-2010s). In the study overall: Using TRB sequencing, the study followed how the T cell repertoire rebuilt after myeloablative bone marrow transplantation with posttransplantation cyclophosphamide given as GVHD prophylaxis. Antigen receptor sequencing was done on samples from some 35 PTCy-treated patients and from around 15 related bone marrow donors of those patients. Blood from every one of the approximately 33 PTCy patients who had 1-year posttransplant specimens underwent TRB sequencing. Because TRA and TRB clonality correlated tightly in 9 samples, later TCR analyses were limited to TRB. Public TRB sequences were searched against a database of over 3,600 sequences associated with responses to pathogens, tumor antigens, self-antigens and alloantigens. TRB sequencing was also done on up to about 3 additional blood samples from 2 to 5.2 years after transplant in 3 patients, and on pretransplant blood from 4 patients.

Paper-wide results and their limitations: Across approximately 45 patients, TRB clonality was highly associated with recipient CMV seropositivity and CMV reactivation, and diversity in PTCy patients was similar to diversity in CNI/methotrexate controls. The TRB repertoires of T cells infiltrating skin or GI tract showed only limited overlap with the TRB repertoires of T cells in blood. Donor-recipient similarity was low at 1-2 months but increased during the first year, and donor CD8+ memory clones often dominated later blood repertoires.

Genomic DNA was used for TRB sequencing, which was performed with the immunoSEQ assay at survey resolution or with the hsTCRB kit. As for the original processing: The immunoSEQ software was used for initial read processing, and the LymphoSeq R package was used for repertoire analyses. Clonality was computed as 1 minus normalized Shannon entropy, and a Gini coefficient was also calculated for each TRB dataset. To infer phenotypes in unsorted samples, TRB sequences from sorted subsets of the recipient or donor were mapped onto unsorted samples from the same recipient. This immuneACCESS table, as held by TCRdb, lists in-frame sequences with V and J called but not all clones. Of the missing ones, under half trace to an unresolved V gene in checked studies; the others have no known cause. The DNA gave D and trimming, while V, J and clone size come from that table. Recorded for this sample are more than 60,000 clones; approximately 92% of them occurred a single time. The ten largest clones represent 2.5% to 3% of the sample.

The germline V gene provides CDR1 SGHRS and CDR2 YFSETQ. V is clipped by 5 bases and J by 4 bases, and the sequence between their germline boundaries is 13 bases long. The CDR3, cysteine through phenylalanine, is 15 amino acids long. The entry retains the CDR3 DNA only, 45 bases that are in frame from base 1. About this clone: Its specific antigen is unknown. No clone much larger than this one lies a single base away; base qualities are absent.

Related bone marrow donors provided peripheral blood samples on the day of marrow donation. Peripheral blood and bone marrow mononuclear cells were isolated by Ficoll-Hypaque density centrifugation and were cryopreserved. The sample taken for sequencing was PBMCs. The receptor was derived from a woman between 25 and 40 years old in good health and a related stem cell transplant donor. Here the chain combines TRBV5-1 and TRBJ2-6; the D gene could be TRBD1 or TRBD2, each one agreeing over 5 bases. The CDR3 loop reads CASSSGTFGANVLTF. Here is the DNA: TGCGCCAGCAGTAGTGGGACGTTCGGGGCCAACGTCCTGACTTTC.